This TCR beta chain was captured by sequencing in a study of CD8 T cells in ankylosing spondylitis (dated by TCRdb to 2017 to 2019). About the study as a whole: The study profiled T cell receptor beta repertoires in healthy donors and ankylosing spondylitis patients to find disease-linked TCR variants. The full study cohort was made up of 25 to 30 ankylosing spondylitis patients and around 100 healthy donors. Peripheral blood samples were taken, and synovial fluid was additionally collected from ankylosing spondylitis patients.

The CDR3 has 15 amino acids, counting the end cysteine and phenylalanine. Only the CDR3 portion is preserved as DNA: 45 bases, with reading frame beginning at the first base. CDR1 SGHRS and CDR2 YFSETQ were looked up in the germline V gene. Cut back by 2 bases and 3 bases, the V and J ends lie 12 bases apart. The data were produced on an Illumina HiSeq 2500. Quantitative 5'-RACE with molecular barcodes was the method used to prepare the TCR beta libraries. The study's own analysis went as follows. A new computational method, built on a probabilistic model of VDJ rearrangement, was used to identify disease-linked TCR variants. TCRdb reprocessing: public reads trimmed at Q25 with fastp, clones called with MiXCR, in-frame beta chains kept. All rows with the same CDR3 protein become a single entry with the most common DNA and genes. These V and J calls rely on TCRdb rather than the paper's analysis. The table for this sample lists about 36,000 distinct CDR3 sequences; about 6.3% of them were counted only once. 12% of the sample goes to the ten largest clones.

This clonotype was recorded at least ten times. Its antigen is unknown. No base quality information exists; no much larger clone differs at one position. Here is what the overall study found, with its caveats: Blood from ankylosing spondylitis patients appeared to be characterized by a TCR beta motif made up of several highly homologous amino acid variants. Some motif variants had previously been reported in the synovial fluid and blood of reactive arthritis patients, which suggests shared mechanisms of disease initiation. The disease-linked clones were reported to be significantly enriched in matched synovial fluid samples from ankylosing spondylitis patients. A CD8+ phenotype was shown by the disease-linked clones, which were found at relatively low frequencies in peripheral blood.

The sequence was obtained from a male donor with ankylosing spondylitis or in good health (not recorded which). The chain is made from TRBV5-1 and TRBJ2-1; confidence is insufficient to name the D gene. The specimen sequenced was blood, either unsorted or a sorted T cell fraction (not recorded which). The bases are TGCGCCAGCAGCTTTCGTGGATACGACTACAATGAGCAGTTCTTC. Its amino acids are CASSFRGYDYNEQFF.